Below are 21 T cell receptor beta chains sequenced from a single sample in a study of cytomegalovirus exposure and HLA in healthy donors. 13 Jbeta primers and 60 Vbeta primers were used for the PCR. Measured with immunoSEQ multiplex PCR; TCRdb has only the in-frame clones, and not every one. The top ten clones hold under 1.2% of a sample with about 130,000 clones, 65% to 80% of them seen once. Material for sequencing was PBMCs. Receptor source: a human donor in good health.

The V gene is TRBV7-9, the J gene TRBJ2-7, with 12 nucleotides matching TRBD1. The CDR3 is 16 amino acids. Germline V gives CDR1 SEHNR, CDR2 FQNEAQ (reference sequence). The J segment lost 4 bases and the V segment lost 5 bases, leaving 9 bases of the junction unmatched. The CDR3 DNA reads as TGTGCCAGCAGCCACTCCAGGGACAGGGGGCAGTACGAGCAGTACTTC. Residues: CASSHSRDRGQYEQYF.

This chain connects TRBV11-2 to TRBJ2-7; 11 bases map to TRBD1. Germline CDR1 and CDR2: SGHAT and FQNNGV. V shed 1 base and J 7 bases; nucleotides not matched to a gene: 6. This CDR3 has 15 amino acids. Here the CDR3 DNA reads TGTGCCAGCAGCTTAGCCGGGACAGGGGGAGTGGAGCAGTACTTC. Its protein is CASSLAGTGGVEQYF.

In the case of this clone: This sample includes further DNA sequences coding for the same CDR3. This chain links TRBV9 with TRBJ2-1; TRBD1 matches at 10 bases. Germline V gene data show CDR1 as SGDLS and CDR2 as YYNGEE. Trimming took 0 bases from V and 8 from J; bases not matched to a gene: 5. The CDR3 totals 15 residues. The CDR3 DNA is TGTGCCAGCAGCGTAGACGGGACAGGGGAACATGAGCAGTTCTTC. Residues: CASSVDGTGEHEQFF.

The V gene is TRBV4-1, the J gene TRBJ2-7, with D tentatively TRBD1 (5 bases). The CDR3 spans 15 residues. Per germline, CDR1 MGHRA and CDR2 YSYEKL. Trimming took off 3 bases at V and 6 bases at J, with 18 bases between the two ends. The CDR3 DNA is TGCGCCAGCAGCCATCGCCCTATCAGGGTCTCCGAGCAGTACTTC. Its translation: CASSHRPIRVSEQYF.

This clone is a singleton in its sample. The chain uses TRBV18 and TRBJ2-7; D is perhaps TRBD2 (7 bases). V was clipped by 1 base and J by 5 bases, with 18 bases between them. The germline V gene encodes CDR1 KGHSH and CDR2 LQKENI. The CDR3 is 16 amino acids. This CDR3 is CASSPLGGHGKDEQYF. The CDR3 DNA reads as TGTGCCAGCTCACCACTGGGGGGGCATGGAAAGGACGAGCAGTACTTC.

The CDR3 DNA is TGTGCCAGCAGCTTAGAAGCGGGCAATGAGCAGTTCTTC. Translated: CASSLEAGNEQFF. V gene TRBV13 combines with J gene TRBJ2-1; maybe TRBD2 (6 bases). The V end was cut by 1 base, the J end by 6 bases, with 7 bases between. The germline CDR1 and CDR2 sequences are PRHDT and FYEKMQ (reference sequence). This CDR3 is 13 amino acids long.

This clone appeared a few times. CDR3 loop: CASSEGANSGNTIYF. The CDR3 bases are TGTGCCAGCAGTGAAGGGGCTAACTCTGGAAACACCATATATTTT. V gene TRBV6-1 combines with J gene TRBJ1-3; no reliable D call. The CDR3 is 15 residues long. Trimming removed 1 base from V and 0 bases from J, with 7 bases in between. In germline, CDR1 is MNHNS, CDR2 SASEGT.

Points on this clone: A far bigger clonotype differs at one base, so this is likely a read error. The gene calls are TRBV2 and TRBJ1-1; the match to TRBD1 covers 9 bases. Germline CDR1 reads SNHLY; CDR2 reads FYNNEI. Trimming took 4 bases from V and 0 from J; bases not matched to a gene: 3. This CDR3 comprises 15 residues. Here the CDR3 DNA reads TGTGCCAGCAGTGGGACAGGGGCAATGAACACTGAAGCTTTCTTT. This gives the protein CASSGTGAMNTEAFF.

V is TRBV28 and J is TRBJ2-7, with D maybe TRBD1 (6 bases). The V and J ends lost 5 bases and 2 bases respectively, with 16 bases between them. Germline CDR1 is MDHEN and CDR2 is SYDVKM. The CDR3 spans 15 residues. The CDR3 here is CASSLRLGHAYEQYF. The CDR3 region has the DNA TGTGCCAGCAGTCTTAGATTGGGACACGCCTACGAGCAGTACTTC. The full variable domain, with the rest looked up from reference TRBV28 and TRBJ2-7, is DVKVTQSSRYLVKRTGEKVFLECVQDMDHENMFWYRQDPGLGLRLIYFSYDVKMKEKGDIPEGYSVSREKKERFSLILESASTNQTSMYLCASSLRLGHAYEQYFGPGTRLTVT.

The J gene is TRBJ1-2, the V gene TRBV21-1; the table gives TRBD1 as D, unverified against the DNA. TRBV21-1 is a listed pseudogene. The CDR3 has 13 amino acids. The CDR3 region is CASRYRGGYGYTF. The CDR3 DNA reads TGTGCCAGCAGGTACAGGGGCGGCTATGGCTACACCTTC.

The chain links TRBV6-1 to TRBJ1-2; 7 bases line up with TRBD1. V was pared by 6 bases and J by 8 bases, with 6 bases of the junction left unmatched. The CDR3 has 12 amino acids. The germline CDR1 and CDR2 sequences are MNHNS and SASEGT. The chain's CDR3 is CASRTGLEGYTF. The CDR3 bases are TGTGCCAGCAGGACAGGGTTAGAGGGCTACACCTTC.

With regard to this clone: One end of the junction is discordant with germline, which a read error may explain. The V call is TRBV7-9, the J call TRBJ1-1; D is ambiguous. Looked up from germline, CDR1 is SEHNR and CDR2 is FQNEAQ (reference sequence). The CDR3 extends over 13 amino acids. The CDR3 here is CSSSLSIGTEAFF. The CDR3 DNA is TGTTCCAGCAGCTTAAGCATCGGGACTGAAGCTTTCTTT.

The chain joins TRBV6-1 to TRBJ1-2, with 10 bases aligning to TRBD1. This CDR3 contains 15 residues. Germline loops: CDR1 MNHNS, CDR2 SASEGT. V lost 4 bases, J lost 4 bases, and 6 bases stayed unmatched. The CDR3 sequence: CASSGGQGLTYGYTF. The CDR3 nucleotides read TGTGCCAGCAGTGGGGGACAGGGGTTAACCTATGGCTACACCTTC.

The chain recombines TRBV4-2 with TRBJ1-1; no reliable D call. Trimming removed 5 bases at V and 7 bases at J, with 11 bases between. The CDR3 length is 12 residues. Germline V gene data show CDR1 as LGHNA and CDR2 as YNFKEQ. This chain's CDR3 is CASSSGRVEAFF. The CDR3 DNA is TGTGCCAGCAGCAGCGGACGGGTTGAAGCTTTCTTT.

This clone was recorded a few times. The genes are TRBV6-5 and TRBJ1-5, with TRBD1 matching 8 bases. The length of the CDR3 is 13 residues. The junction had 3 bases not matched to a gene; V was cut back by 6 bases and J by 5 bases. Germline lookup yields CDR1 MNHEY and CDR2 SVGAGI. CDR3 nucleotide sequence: TGTGCCAGCAGCCACAGGGGGGATCAGCCCCAGCATTTT. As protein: CASSHRGDQPQHF.

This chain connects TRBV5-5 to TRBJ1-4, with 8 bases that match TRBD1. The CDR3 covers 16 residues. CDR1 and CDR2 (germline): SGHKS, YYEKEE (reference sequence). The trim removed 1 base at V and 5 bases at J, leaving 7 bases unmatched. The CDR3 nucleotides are TGTGCCAGCAGCTTGAGAACAGGGGGGCGGAATGAAAAACTGTTTTTT. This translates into CASSLRTGGRNEKLFF.

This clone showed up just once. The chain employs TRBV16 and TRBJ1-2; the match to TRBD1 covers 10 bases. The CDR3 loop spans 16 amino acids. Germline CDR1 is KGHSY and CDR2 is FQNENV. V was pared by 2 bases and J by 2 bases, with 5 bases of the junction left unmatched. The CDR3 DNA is TGTGCCAGCAGCCAACCGGGGACAGGGGAAAACTATGGCTACACCTTC. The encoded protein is CASSQPGTGENYGYTF.

The CDR3 reads CASSLGLIQGEEKLFF. The CDR3 region has the DNA TGTGCCAGCAGCTTAGGCTTGATCCAGGGGGAAGAAAAACTGTTTTTT. The chain combines TRBV7-2 with TRBJ1-4; 7 bases fit TRBD1. V gave up 1 base and J gave up 8 bases; unmatched junction bases: 10. Per the germline V gene, CDR1 is SGHTA and CDR2 is FQGNSA. This CDR3 region has 16 residues. Full variable domain (missing parts from reference TRBV7-2 and TRBJ1-4): GAGVSQSPSNKVTEKGKDVELRCDPISGHTALYWYRQSLGQGLEFLIYFQGNSAPDKSGLPSDRFSAERTGGSVSTLTIQRTQQEDSAVYLCASSLGLIQGEEKLFFGSGTQLSVL.

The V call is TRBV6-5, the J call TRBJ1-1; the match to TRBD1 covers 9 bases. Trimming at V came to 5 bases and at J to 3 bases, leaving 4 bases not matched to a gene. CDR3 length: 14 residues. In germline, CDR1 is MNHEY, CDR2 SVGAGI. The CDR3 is CASSPGQGYTEAFF. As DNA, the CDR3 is TGTGCCAGCAGTCCTGGACAGGGGTACACTGAAGCTTTCTTT.

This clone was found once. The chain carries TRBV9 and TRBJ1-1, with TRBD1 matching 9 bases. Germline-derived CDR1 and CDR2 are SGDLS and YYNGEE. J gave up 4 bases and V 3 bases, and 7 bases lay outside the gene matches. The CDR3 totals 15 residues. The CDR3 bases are TGTGCCAGCAGCGGTTCCGGGACAGGGATCACTGAAGCTTTCTTT. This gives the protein CASSGSGTGITEAFF.

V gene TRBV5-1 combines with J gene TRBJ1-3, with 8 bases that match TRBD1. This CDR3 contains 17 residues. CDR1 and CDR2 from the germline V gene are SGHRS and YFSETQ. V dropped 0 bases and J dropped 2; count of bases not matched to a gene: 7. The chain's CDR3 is CASSLAQGAGAGNTIYF. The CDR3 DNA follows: TGCGCCAGCAGCTTGGCCCAGGGGGCCGGGGCTGGAAACACCATATATTTT.